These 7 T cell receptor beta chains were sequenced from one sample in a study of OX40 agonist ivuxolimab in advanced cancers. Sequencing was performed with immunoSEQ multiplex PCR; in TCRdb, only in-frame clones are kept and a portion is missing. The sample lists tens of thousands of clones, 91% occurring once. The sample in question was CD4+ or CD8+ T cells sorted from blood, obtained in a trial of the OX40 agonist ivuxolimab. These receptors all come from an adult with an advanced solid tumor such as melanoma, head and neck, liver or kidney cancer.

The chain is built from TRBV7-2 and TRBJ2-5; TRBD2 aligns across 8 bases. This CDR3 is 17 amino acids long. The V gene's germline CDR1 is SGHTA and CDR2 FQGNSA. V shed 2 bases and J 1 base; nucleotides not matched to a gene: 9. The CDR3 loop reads CASSLSLSGGAQETQYF. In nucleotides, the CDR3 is TGTGCCAGCAGCTTATCCCTATCCGGGGGGGCCCAAGAGACCCAGTACTTC.

CDR3 residues: CASSRGSGNTIYF. The CDR3 DNA reads TGCGCCAGCAGCAGGGGGTCTGGAAACACCATATATTTT. The rearrangement joins TRBV5-1 to TRBJ1-3; TRBD1 might be the D (6 bases). The CDR3 has 13 residues. Trimming shortened V by 4 bases and J by 1 base, and 6 bases separated the two germline ends. In germline, CDR1 is SGHRS, CDR2 YFSETQ.

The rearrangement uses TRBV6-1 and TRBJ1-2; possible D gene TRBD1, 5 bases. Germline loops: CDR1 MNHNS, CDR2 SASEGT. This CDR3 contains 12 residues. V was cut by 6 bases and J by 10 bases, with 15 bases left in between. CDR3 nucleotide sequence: TGTGCCAGCAGCCTCAGCGCCAGGGTCTACACCTTC. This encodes CASSLSARVYTF.

The CDR3 is CASSGGAYGEKLFF. CDR3 nucleotides: TGTGCCAGCAGTGGGGGGGCCTATGGGGAAAAACTGTTTTTT. The rearrangement uses TRBV6-1 and TRBJ1-4; D may be TRBD1 (6 bases). Looked up from germline, CDR1 is MNHNS and CDR2 is SASEGT. Trimming pared 4 bases from V and 8 bases from J, leaving 14 bases between. This CDR3 comprises 14 residues.

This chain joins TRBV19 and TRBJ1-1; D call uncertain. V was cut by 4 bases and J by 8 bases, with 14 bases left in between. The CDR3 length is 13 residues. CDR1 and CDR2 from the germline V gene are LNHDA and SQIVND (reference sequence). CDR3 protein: CASSTTAAQEAFF. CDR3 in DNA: TGTGCCAGTAGTACGACGGCGGCCCAGGAAGCTTTCTTT.

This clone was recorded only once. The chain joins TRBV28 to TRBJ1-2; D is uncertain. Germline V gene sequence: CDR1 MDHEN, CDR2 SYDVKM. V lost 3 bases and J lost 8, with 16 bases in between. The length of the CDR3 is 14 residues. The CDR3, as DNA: TGTGCCAGCAGTTTGCTTTTGGGATCCAGGGGCTACACCTTC. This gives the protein CASSLLLGSRGYTF.

In nucleotides, the CDR3 is TGTGCCAGCAGTTTCCGGGAAGGGAATGAGCAGTTCTTC. Its protein product is CASSFREGNEQFF. The chain combines TRBV27 with TRBJ2-1; possible D gene TRBD2, 5 bases. The CDR3 has 13 amino acids. The germline V and J ends were trimmed by 3 bases and 7 bases, with 10 bases remaining between them. Germline values: CDR1 MNHEY, CDR2 SMNVEV (reference sequence).